Below are 22 T cell receptor beta chains sequenced from a single sample in a study of STAT5B mutations in CD4+ large granular lymphocyte leukemia. TCRdb keeps only in-frame clones here, not all; method: immunoSEQ multiplex PCR. The table has about 22,000 clones, roughly 79% seen once. Specimen: CD4+ T cells from blood buffy coats. The receptors were gathered from a human donor in good health.

The V gene is TRBV19, the J gene TRBJ2-1, with a weak D call TRBD2 (7 bases). Looked up from germline, CDR1 is LNHDA and CDR2 is SQIVND (reference sequence). This CDR3 spans 14 amino acids. V lost 7 bases and J 4 bases, leaving 14 bases between the germline ends. CDR3 coding DNA: TGTGCCAGTACCAGGGGCGGGAGTTACAATGAGCAGTTCTTC. It codes for CASTRGGSYNEQFF. The full variable domain, with the rest looked up from reference TRBV19 and TRBJ2-1, is DGGITQSPKYLFRKEGQNVTLSCEQNLNHDAMYWYRQDPGQGLRLIYYSQIVNDFQKGDIAEGYSVSREKKESFPLTVTSAQKNPTAFYLCASTRGGSYNEQFFGPGTRLTVL.

The genes are TRBV19 and TRBJ2-7, with 7 positions matching TRBD1. The CDR3 is 14 residues long. Germline lookup yields CDR1 LNHDA and CDR2 SQIVND (reference sequence). With 4 bases clipped from V and 2 bases from J, the junction kept 5 bases outside the gene matches. CDR3 nucleotide sequence: TGTGCCAGTAGTAGTCCGGGACAGACCTACGAGCAGTACTTC. Translated: CASSSPGQTYEQYF.

The rearrangement links TRBV4-3 to TRBJ2-3, with 7 bases that match TRBD2. This CDR3 has 17 amino acids. V lost 4 bases and J lost 4; bases outside the gene matches: 14. Germline loops: CDR1 LGHNA, CDR2 YSLEER. The CDR3 region is CASSPRAGTEWADTQYF. The DNA of the CDR3 is TGCGCCAGCAGCCCAAGAGCGGGAACAGAATGGGCAGATACGCAGTATTTT.

The sample holds one count of this clone. V usage is TRBV18 and J usage is TRBJ2-1; D is tentatively TRBD1 or TRBD2 (5 bases each). The germline V gene encodes CDR1 KGHSH and CDR2 LQKENI. The CDR3 extends over 20 amino acids. Trimming removed 2 bases at V and 1 base at J, with 24 bases between. CDR3 loop: CASSPALSITGTLSYNEQFF. The CDR3 DNA reads TGTGCCAGCTCACCAGCCCTCAGCATTACCGGGACGCTTTCCTACAATGAGCAGTTCTTC.

This chain uses TRBV5-1 with TRBJ2-7, with no clear D. The CDR3 contains 14 residues. V lost 4 bases and J 0 bases, leaving 11 bases between the germline ends. From germline, CDR1 is SGHRS and CDR2 YFSETQ. This chain's CDR3 is CASSPLRSSYEQYF. The CDR3 region has the DNA TGCGCCAGCAGCCCTCTTAGAAGCTCCTACGAGCAGTACTTC. The variable domain in full, completed from reference TRBV5-1 and TRBJ2-7, reads KAGVTQTPRYLIKTRGQQVTLSCSPISGHRSVSWYQQTPGQGLQFLFEYFSETQRNKGNFPGRFSGRQFSNSRSEMNVSTLELGDSALYLCASSPLRSSYEQYFGPGTRLTVT.

This sequence joins TRBV5-4 and TRBJ2-2, with 7 nucleotides matching TRBD1. In germline, CDR1 is SGHNT, CDR2 YYREEE (reference sequence). V was pared by 5 bases and J by 5 bases, with 3 bases of the junction left unmatched. The CDR3 has 13 residues. Written as DNA, the CDR3 is TGTGCCAGCAGATTACAGGGGACCGGGGAGCTGTTTTTT. Its protein is CASRLQGTGELFF.

The table lists this clone with a few counts. The chain combines TRBV18 with TRBJ1-5, with unresolved D. Germline V gives CDR1 KGHSH, CDR2 LQKENI. V shed 2 bases and J shed 1 base, with 12 bases lying between them. The CDR3 extends over 16 amino acids. CDR3 in amino acids: CASSPEQRRSNQPQHF. For the CDR3, the DNA is TGTGCCAGCTCACCAGAACAACGTCGAAGCAATCAGCCCCAGCATTTT. The entire variable domain, with the rest obtained from reference TRBV18 and TRBJ1-5, is as follows: NAGVMQNPRHLVRRRGQEARLRCSPMKGHSHVYWYRQLPEEGLKFMVYLQKENIIDESGMPKERFSAEFPKEGPSILRIQQVVRGDSAAYFCASSPEQRRSNQPQHFGDGTRLSIL.

V usage is TRBV4-1 and J usage is TRBJ2-1; TRBD2 matches 10 bases. The CDR3 length is 17 residues. Germline loops: CDR1 MGHRA, CDR2 YSYEKL. V gave up 3 bases and J gave up 2 bases; unmatched junction bases: 7. The CDR3 loop is CASSHLLAGVTYNEQFF. Here the CDR3 DNA reads TGCGCCAGCAGCCATCTTCTAGCGGGAGTCACCTACAATGAGCAGTTCTTC.

V is TRBV21-1 and J is TRBJ2-5; TRBD1, the table's D call, lacks a check against the DNA. TRBV21-1 corresponds to a pseudogene. The CDR3 is 14 residues long. The CDR3 bases are TGTGCCAAGACACTTAGGGGGTCAGAGCGGACCCAGTACTTC. Translating it yields CAKTLRGSERTQYF.

The V call is TRBV4-1, the J call TRBJ1-3; 7 bases agree with TRBD1. V lost 4 bases and J lost 2; bases outside the gene matches: 11. The CDR3 length is 17 residues. Germline V lookup: CDR1 MGHRA, CDR2 YSYEKL. This CDR3 reads CASSPMTGSGAGNTIYF. The CDR3, as DNA: TGCGCCAGCAGCCCAATGACAGGGTCAGGGGCTGGAAACACCATATATTTT.

This rearrangement joins TRBV5-4 to TRBJ2-7; 11 bases agree with TRBD1. Looked up from germline, CDR1 is SGHNT and CDR2 is YYREEE (reference sequence). V was clipped by 4 bases and J by 2 bases; unmatched bases: 5. The CDR3 extends over 15 amino acids. This chain's CDR3 is CASSRGQGDPYEQYF. The DNA of the CDR3 is TGTGCCAGCAGCCGGGGACAGGGGGACCCCTACGAGCAGTACTTC. The full variable domain, rest sourced from reference TRBV5-4 and TRBJ2-7, is ETGVTQSPTHLIKTRGQQVTLRCSSQSGHNTVSWYQQALGQGPQFIFQYYREEENGRGNFPPRFSGLQFPNYSSELNVNALELDDSALYLCASSRGQGDPYEQYFGPGTRLTVT.

This clone appeared a single time. The V gene is TRBV7-3, the J gene TRBJ2-3; D possibly corresponds to TRBD2 (7 bases). The ends were cut back, 10 bases at V and 2 bases at J, with 22 bases in the middle. CDR3 length equals 16 residues. Germline V CDR1 and CDR2: SGHTA, FQGTGA. The CDR3 region has the DNA TGTGCCAACGATGGGAGGGGGAAGACGTACACAGATACGCAGTATTTT. It codes for CANDGRGKTYTDTQYF.

The chain's CDR3 is CASRGRNEKLFF. The CDR3 bases are TGTGCCAGCAGGGGAAGGAATGAAAAACTGTTTTTT. This chain connects TRBV6-1 to TRBJ1-4; the D is unclear. V lost 6 bases and J lost 5, with 7 bases in between. From germline, CDR1 is MNHNS and CDR2 SASEGT. The CDR3 loop spans 12 amino acids.

This clone has more than one count but fewer than ten. This chain uses TRBV5-1 with TRBJ2-2, with no clear D. The germline CDR1 and CDR2 sequences are SGHRS and YFSETQ. V dropped 0 bases and J dropped 3 bases, with 9 bases sitting between them. The CDR3 is 15 amino acids. The CDR3 is CASSLGSGDTGELFF. The CDR3 nucleotides are TGCGCCAGCAGCTTGGGGTCTGGGGACACCGGGGAGCTGTTTTTT.

The chain combines TRBV25-1 with TRBJ2-5; possibly TRBD2 for D (6 bases). Trimming cost V 3 bases and J 4 bases, with 15 bases left between them. Per the germline V gene, CDR1 is MGHDK and CDR2 is SYGVNS. CDR3 size: 15 residues. The CDR3, as DNA: TGTGCCAGCAGTGAGTCATGGGGAGGCGGAGAGACCCAGTACTTC. As protein: CASSESWGGGETQYF.

This rearrangement joins TRBV5-6 to TRBJ2-3; the match to TRBD2 covers 11 bases. Germline values: CDR1 SGHDT, CDR2 YYEEEE. This CDR3 comprises 19 residues. J lost 0 bases, V lost 3 bases, and 12 bases had no gene match. The DNA for the CDR3 is TGTGCCAGCAGCTACTGGGTACTAGCGGGGGAAACTAGCACAGATACGCAGTATTTT. Translated, it gives CASSYWVLAGETSTDTQYF.

This clone has more than one count but fewer than ten. The V call is TRBV15, the J call TRBJ2-7; TRBD1 aligns across 9 bases. CDR1 is LNHNV, CDR2 YYDKDF, per germline (reference sequence). With V trimmed by 3 bases and J by 3 bases, 12 bases remained unmatched. The CDR3 covers 17 residues. In DNA, the CDR3 is TGTGCCACCAGCAGCCCTCAGGGACAGGGCATTAGCTACGAGCAGTACTTC. This codes for CATSSPQGQGISYEQYF.

The rearrangement uses TRBV9 and TRBJ1-2, with a weak D call TRBD1 (6 bases). Germline loops: CDR1 SGDLS, CDR2 YYNGEE. The CDR3 is 17 amino acids. The V gene lost 0 bases and the J gene lost 8 bases, with 23 bases spanning the gap. Written as DNA, the CDR3 is TGTGCCAGCAGCGTAGAGGGGGGACGGGGGTTGATTCGGGGCTACACCTTC. Translated, it gives CASSVEGGRGLIRGYTF.

The rearrangement uses TRBV30 and TRBJ1-5, with D maybe TRBD1 (5 bases). The germline V gene encodes CDR1 GTSNPN and CDR2 SVGIG (reference sequence). V was trimmed by 3 bases and J by 5 bases, leaving 11 bases between them. The CDR3 extends over 13 amino acids. CDR3 coding DNA: TGTGCCTGGAGGCCAGGGTCGGATCAGCCCCAGCATTTT. Translation gives CAWRPGSDQPQHF.

The V gene is TRBV25-1, the J gene TRBJ2-3; TRBD2 might be the D (7 bases). Trimming pared 5 bases from V and 6 bases from J, leaving 12 bases between. The CDR3 totals 13 residues. Looked up from germline, CDR1 is MGHDK and CDR2 is SYGVNS. CDR3 DNA sequence: TGTGCCAGCAGTCCGGGGGGCAAGGATACGCAGTATTTT. It codes for CASSPGGKDTQYF.

The chain joins TRBV5-5 to TRBJ2-5, with D possibly matching TRBD1 (5 bases). The CDR3 loop spans 14 amino acids. The V gene lost 2 bases and the J gene lost 0 bases, with 8 bases spanning the gap. From germline, CDR1 is SGHKS and CDR2 YYEKEE (reference sequence). In DNA, the CDR3 is TGTGCCAGCAGCTTCCAGGGATACCAAGAGACCCAGTACTTC. This gives the protein CASSFQGYQETQYF.

The chain couples TRBV5-4 to TRBJ2-1; 7 bases agree with TRBD2. Germline assignment: CDR1 SGHNT and CDR2 YYREEE (reference sequence). J was trimmed by 6 bases and V by 5 bases; bases with no gene match: 11. This CDR3 has 15 residues. CDR3: CASSPGGRGRNEQFF. CDR3 DNA sequence: TGTGCCAGCAGTCCTGGCGGGAGAGGTCGCAATGAGCAGTTCTTC.